A single sample gave rise to the 2 T cell receptor beta chains below, sequenced in a study of T cell changes during pregnancy in multiple sclerosis. TCRdb's table, derived via immunoSEQ multiplex PCR, lists solely in-frame clones and lacks some. The sample shows fewer than 20,000 clones, around 90% of them seen only once. The sample consisted of CD8+ T cells from peripheral blood mononuclear cells, taken after pregnancy. The source of these receptors is a female donor in good health, enrolled as a control in a pregnancy study.

This clone was seen just once. The chain links TRBV11-2 to TRBJ2-7; weak D call: TRBD1 (6 bases). The CDR3 has 14 amino acids. Germline lookup yields CDR1 SGHAT and CDR2 FQNNGV. V was pared by 6 bases and J by 2 bases, with 14 bases between. This CDR3 reads CASRRTVDAYEQYF. The CDR3 DNA reads as TGTGCCAGCAGGAGGACAGTTGATGCCTACGAGCAGTACTTC.

The rearrangement uses TRBV5-4 and TRBJ1-2, with 7 bases matching TRBD1. Germline V gene lookup returns CDR1 SGHNT and CDR2 YYREEE (reference sequence). V dropped 6 bases and J dropped 6; count of bases not matched to a gene: 14. The length of the CDR3 is 15 residues. The CDR3, as DNA: TGTGCCAGCAACCTAGAGACAGGGCAGGAGGATGGCTACACCTTC. Protein product: CASNLETGQEDGYTF.